This T cell receptor beta chain is from a study of PD-L1 blockade in urothelial cancer. This CDR3 is 15 amino acids long. Per the germline V gene, CDR1 is SGDLS and CDR2 is YYNGEE. V was pared by 4 bases and J by 4 bases, with 7 bases of the junction left unmatched. Each PCR had synthetic TCR analog templates added to it as a spike-in. TCRdb keeps only in-frame clones here, not all; method: immunoSEQ multiplex PCR. The sample has 45,000 to 65,000 clones, over 75% seen once. The V gene is TRBV9, the J gene TRBJ2-3; 9 bases map to TRBD1. The material was PBMCs, obtained around atezolizumab (anti-PD-L1) treatment. This clonotype was sampled from a man aged 35 to 55 with urothelial cancer. Written as DNA, the CDR3 is TGTGCCAGCAGCTTCGGGACAGGGAGGGCAGATACGCAGTATTTT. This codes for CASSFGTGRADTQYF.